Following are 6 T cell receptor beta chains from one sample sequenced in a study of OX40 agonist ivuxolimab in advanced cancers. TCRdb's copy holds only in-frame clones and misses some; the assay was immunoSEQ multiplex PCR. The table records about 41,000 clones, more than 75% of them present only once. The sample here was CD4+ or CD8+ T cells sorted from blood, taken in a trial of the OX40 agonist ivuxolimab. The receptors stem from an adult with an advanced solid tumor such as melanoma, head and neck, liver or kidney cancer.

This clone appeared a few times. The chain links TRBV5-8 to TRBJ2-1; D may be TRBD1 (6 bases). In germline, CDR1 is SGHTS, CDR2 YDEGEE. Between the trimmed V and J ends, which lost 4 bases and 3 bases, there was a span of 11 bases. The CDR3 has 14 residues. The CDR3 nucleotides read TGTGCCAGCAGCCTGGACAGCATCTACAATGAGCAGTTCTTC. Its protein product is CASSLDSIYNEQFF.

The chain recombines TRBV10-1 with TRBJ2-1; 9 bases are a match to TRBD2. V shed 4 bases and J 10 bases; nucleotides not matched to a gene: 5. CDR1 is WNHNN and CDR2 is SYGVQD in the germline V gene (reference sequence). This CDR3 spans 13 amino acids. The CDR3 bases are TGCGCCAGCAGTGTAGGGCTAGCGGGAGAGCAGTTCTTC. It translates to CASSVGLAGEQFF.

The V gene is TRBV5-5, the J gene TRBJ2-4, with D unclear. The CDR3 contains 13 residues. Germline V CDR1 and CDR2: SGHKS, YYEKEE (reference sequence). The V gene lost 8 bases and the J gene lost 0 bases, with 9 bases spanning the gap. The CDR3 here is CASSLQAKNIQYF. In nucleotides, the CDR3 is TGTGCCAGTAGCCTTCAAGCCAAAAACATTCAGTACTTC.

J is TRBJ2-2 and V is TRBV6-4; possible D gene TRBD2, 5 bases. Trimming removed 4 bases from V and 7 bases from J, with 10 bases in between. This CDR3 is built from 13 residues. From germline, CDR1 is MRHNA and CDR2 SNTAGT. CDR3 sequence (DNA): TGTGCCAGCAGTGCTAACGGACTCGGGGAGCTGTTTTTT. Translating gives CASSANGLGELFF.

The chain recombines TRBV19 with TRBJ2-6; 12 bases agree with TRBD1. J lost 0 bases, V lost 10 bases, and 7 bases had no gene match. The CDR3 is made up of 17 amino acids. The germline gives CDR1 LNHDA, CDR2 SQIVND (reference sequence). The CDR3 DNA reads TGTGCCACCAGTAGGGGACAGGGGGCCTCTGGGGCCAACGTCCTGACTTTC. It encodes CATSRGQGASGANVLTF.

The V call is TRBV7-8, the J call TRBJ2-2, with a possible D match to TRBD1 (6 bases). V lost 6 bases, J lost 7 bases, and 15 bases lay in between. The CDR3 has 14 amino acids. CDR1 is SGHVS and CDR2 is FQNEAQ in the germline V gene. The CDR3 region has the DNA TGTGCCAGCAGGCGAACAGGGTTCGGCGGGGAGCTGTTTTTT. Protein sequence: CASRRTGFGGELFF.